This T cell receptor beta chain was obtained from a study of cytomegalovirus exposure and HLA in healthy donors. Study-level findings and limits: Per published reports, the classifier diagnosed cytomegalovirus status with high specificity and sensitivity. Rarity held for most TCR sequences, but there were some public TCRs that occurred in many donors. A few of the chains that were CMV-associated were confirmed in vitro to be specific for CMV antigens.

The table came from immunoSEQ multiplex PCR; TCRdb's copy has only in-frame clones and leaves some out. The sample gives 110,000 or so clones, 88% of which show up once; approximately 2% is in the top ten. From germline, CDR1 is MDHEN and CDR2 SYDVKM. This CDR3 has 18 amino acids. V dropped 5 bases and J dropped 0; count of bases not matched to a gene: 10. Details on this clone: Its antigen is unknown.

The sample consisted of PBMCs. The chain has TRBV28 and TRBJ2-3; TRBD2 matches at 11 bases. The TCR comes from a woman between 18 and 29 years old in good health and CMV-seronegative. In DNA form, the CDR3 reads TGTGCCAGCAGTCCGGGCGGGACTAGCGGATGGAGCACAGATACGCAGTATTTT. This gives the protein CASSPGGTSGWSTDTQYF.